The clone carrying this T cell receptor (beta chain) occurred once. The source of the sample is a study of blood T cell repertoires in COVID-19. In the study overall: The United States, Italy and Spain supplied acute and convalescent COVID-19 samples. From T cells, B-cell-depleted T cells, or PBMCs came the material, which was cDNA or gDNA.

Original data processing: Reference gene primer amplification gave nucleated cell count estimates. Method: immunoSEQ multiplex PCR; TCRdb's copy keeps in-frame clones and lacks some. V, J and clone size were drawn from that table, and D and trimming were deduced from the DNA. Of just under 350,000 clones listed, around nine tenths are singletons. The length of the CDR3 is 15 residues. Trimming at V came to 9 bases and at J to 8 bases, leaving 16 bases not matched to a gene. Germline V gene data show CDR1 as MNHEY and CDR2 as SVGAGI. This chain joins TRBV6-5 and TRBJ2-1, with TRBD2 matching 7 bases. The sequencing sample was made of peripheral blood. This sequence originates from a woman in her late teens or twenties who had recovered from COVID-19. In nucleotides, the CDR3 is TGTGCCAGTCACGGCCAGCGGGGAATTCTCGATGAGCAGTTCTTC. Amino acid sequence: CASHGQRGILDEQFF.